This is a list of T cell receptor beta chains from one sample in a study of cytomegalovirus exposure and HLA in healthy donors. The data were produced by immunoSEQ multiplex PCR, yet TCRdb's version contains in-frame clones alone and is incomplete. Seen here are around 150,000 clones, about 85% observed once, and the top ten hold about 2.1%. Sequencing was done on a sample of PBMCs. These receptors all come from a young man in good health and CMV-seropositive. CDR3s include the opening cysteine and the closing phenylalanine or tryptophan.

TRBJ2-2 | TRBV10-1 | CASSLTLAGTGELFF
TRBJ1-2 | TRBV10-3 | CAIRGTDSNYGYTF
TRBJ1-1 | TRBV5-1 | CASSLVQGLNTEAFF
TRBJ1-2 | TRBV6-5 | CASSSRGFYGYTF
TRBJ2-3 | TRBV5-1 | CASSLEGGSGTDTQYF
TRBJ2-5 | TRBV5-4 | CASSSRQAGGETQYF
TRBJ2-7 | TRBV29-1 | CSVEVGRARYEQYF
TRBJ1-5 | TRBV28 | CASRAAGRGPQHF
TRBJ2-1 | TRBV12-5 | CASGFGGGSYNEQFF
TRBJ2-5 | TRBV19 | CASSSAPRTGQETQYF
TRBJ1-4 | TRBV2 | CASSPTGNEKLFF
TRBJ2-1 | TRBV20-1 | CSARGSNEQFF
TRBJ2-7 | TRBV4-3 | CASSQDGTGLQEQYF
TRBJ1-2 | TRBV14 | CASSHERTVYGYTF
TRBJ1-1 | TRBV4-3 | CASSQDRQGVGAFF
TRBJ1-5 | TRBV7-2 | CASSSARGGNQPQHF
TRBJ2-3 | TRBV5-6 | CASSSIGDRVGTDTQYF
TRBJ2-2 | TRBV2 | CASSAGARAPGELFF
TRBJ2-3 | TRBV9 | CASSTHPAGGADTQYF
TRBJ1-1 | TRBV21-1 | CASSEWEQGDTEAFF
TRBJ2-5 | TRBV7-6 | CASSLRAKGLAGGKTQYF
TRBJ1-4 | TRBV7-8 | CASTDPGDEKLFF
TRBJ2-3 | TRBV2 | CASSEGLNWADTQYF
TRBJ2-7 | TRBV6-5 | CASSYSPGLGYEQYF
TRBJ2-7 | TRBV9 | CASSAGLASSYEQYF
TRBJ1-1 | TRBV11-2 | CASSRGRNTEAFF
TRBJ2-7 | TRBV4-1 | CASSQDIRGTYEQYF
TRBJ2-7 | TRBV7-2 | CASSRPAGSYEQYF
TRBJ2-1 | TRBV6-1 | CASSRTSGDYNEQFF
TRBJ1-4 | TRBV29-1 | CSVGTGANEKLFF
TRBJ2-2 | TRBV12-5 | CASGFGPTNTGELFF
TRBJ2-7 | TRBV7-2 | CASSFSGGAPHEQYF
TRBJ1-4 | TRBV4-3 | CASSQDREGDEKLFF
TRBJ2-1 | TRBV6-1 | CASSKGQGFYNEQFF
TRBJ1-5 | TRBV6-1 | CASSPTGVNQPQHF
TRBJ1-1 | TRBV7-9 | CASSSYTEAFF
TRBJ1-5 | TRBV2 | CASSDFYGTGRQPQHF
TRBJ1-1 | TRBV14 | CASSQDWAGGTEAFF
TRBJ1-6 | TRBV6-6 | CASRLPGQNSPLHF
TRBJ1-6 | TRBV4-1 | CASSQALQGPLHF
TRBJ1-2 | TRBV6-1 | CASSELGAGPAFNYGYTF
TRBJ2-2 | TRBV7-2 | CASSLTSGGATGELFF
TRBJ2-1 | TRBV10-1 | CASSGPSRLAGGNGVGRAYNEQFF
TRBJ2-5 | TRBV10-3 | CAISESTGTETQYF
TRBJ1-5 | TRBV5-1 | CASSDGQGGNQPQHF
TRBJ2-7 | TRBV19 | CASSIAPGNSYEQYF
TRBJ1-1 | TRBV27 | CASSTREKFANTEAFF
TRBJ2-3 | TRBV11-2 | CASSLIAGGDTQYF
TRBJ2-6 | TRBV4-1 | CASSQQPSAGGSGANVLTF
TRBJ1-2 | TRBV5-6 | CASSRWSDRGNYGYTF